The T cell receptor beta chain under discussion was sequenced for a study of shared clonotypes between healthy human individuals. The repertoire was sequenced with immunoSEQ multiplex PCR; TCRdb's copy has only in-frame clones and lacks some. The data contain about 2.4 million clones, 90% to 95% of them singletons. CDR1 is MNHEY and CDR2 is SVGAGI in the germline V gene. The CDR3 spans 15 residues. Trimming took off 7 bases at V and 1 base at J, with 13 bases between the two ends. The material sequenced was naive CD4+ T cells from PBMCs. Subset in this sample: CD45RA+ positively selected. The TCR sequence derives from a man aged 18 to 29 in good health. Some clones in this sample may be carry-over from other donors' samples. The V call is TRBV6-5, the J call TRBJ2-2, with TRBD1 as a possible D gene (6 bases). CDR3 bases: TGTGCCAGCACAGGGGCAGGAGGGAACACCGGGGAGCTGTTTTTT. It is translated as CASTGAGGNTGELFF.